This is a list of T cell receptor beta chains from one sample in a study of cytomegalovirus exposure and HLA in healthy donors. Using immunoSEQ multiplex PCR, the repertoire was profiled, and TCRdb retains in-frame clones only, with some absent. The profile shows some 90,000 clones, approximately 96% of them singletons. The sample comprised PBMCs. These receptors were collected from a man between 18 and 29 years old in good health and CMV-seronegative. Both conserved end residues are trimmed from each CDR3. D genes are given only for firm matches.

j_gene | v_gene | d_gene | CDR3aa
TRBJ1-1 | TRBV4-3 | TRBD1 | ASSQTDRVGTEAF
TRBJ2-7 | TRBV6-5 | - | ASSSSGAGAYEQY
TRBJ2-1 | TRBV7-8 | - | ASSYGLSSYNEQF
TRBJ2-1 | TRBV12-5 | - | ASGLEGFYNEQF
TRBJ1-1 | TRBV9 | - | ASSVADYTEAF
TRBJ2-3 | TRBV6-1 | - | ASIKEGADTQY
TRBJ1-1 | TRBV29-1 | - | SVAAEKNTEAF
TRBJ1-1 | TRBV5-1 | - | ASSGGTEAF
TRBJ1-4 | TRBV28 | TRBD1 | ASTPGTGSPSTNEKLF
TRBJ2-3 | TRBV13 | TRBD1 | ASSLGTGSTDTQY
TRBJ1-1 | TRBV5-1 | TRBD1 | ASSLGGGKITEAF
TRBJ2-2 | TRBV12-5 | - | ASGFRTGAGELF
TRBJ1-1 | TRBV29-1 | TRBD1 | SVEFPRGQGANTEAF
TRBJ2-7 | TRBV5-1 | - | ASSSPVEGLLYEQY
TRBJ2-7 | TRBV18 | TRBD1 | ASRGQVAYEQY
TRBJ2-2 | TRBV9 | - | ASSMTTSGELF
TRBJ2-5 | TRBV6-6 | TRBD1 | ASSYTGATEETQY
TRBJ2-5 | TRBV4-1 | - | ASSPGRGSGNHQETQY
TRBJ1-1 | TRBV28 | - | ASSLGATEAF
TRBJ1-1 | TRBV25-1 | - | ASRRVTEAF
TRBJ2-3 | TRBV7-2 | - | ASSLVRADTQY
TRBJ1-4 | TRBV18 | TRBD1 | ASSPAGGRDEKLF
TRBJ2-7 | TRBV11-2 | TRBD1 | ASSLRGTGKEQY
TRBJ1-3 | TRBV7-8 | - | ASSSGSGNTIY
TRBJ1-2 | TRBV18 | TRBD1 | ASSPLPGQGLSYGYT
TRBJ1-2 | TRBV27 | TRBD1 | ASSRGTGGDYGYT
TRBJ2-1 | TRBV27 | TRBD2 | ASSLSLVGRLAGGPSSYNEQF
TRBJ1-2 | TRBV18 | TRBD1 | ASSGQANYGYT
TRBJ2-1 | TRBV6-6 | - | ASRRGISSYNEQF
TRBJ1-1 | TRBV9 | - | ASSPSGSMAEAF
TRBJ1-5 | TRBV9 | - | ASSASDRTNQPQH
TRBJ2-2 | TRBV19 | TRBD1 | ASSILPGQGNTGELF
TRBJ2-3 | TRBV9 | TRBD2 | ASSPLRRGTDTQY
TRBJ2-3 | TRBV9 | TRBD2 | ASSLSGLAGLSTDTQY
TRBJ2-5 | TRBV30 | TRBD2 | AWISSGSGTGTSGIRETQY